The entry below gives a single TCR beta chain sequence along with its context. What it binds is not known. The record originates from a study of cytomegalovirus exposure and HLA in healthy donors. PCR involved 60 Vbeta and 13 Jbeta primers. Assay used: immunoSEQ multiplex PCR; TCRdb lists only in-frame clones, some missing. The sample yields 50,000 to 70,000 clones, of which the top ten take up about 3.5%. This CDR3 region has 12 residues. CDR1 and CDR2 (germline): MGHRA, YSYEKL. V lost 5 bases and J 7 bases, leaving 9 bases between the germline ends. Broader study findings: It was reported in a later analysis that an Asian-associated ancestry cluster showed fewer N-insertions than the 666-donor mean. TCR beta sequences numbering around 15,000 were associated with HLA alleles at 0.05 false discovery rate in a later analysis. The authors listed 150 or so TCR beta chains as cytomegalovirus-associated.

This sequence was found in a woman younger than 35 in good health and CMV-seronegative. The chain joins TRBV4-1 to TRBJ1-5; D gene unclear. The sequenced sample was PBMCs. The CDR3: CASSVPGQPQHF. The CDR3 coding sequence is TGCGCCAGCAGCGTTCCAGGCCAGCCCCAGCATTTT.